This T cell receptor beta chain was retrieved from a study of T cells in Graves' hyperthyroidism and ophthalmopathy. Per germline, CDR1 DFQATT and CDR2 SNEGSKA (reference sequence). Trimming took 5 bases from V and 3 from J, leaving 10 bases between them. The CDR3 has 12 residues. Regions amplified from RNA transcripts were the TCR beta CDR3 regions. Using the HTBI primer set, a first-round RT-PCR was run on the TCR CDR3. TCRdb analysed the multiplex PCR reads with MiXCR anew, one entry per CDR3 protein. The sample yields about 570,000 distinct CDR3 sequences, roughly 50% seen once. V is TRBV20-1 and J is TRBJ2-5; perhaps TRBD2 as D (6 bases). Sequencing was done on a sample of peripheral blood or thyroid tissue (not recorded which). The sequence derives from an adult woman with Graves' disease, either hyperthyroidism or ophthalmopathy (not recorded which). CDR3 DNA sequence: TGCAGTGCTCCCTGGGGGGAAGAGACCCAGTACTTC. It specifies CSAPWGEETQYF.